This T cell receptor beta chain was sequenced during a study of control samples from healthy donors and cancer patients. A remark on this clone: Other DNA sequences of this sample code for an identical CDR3.

This table comes from immunoSEQ multiplex PCR, and its TCRdb copy is limited to in-frame clones, with some not included. The repertoire holds around 170,000 clones, with almost 90% as singletons. The source of this sequence is a woman between 50 and 59 years old in good health. Source material: blood.

CDR3 DNA: TGTGCCAGCTCACCGGGCCAAAACACTGAAGCTTTCTTT. Encoded protein: CASSPGQNTEAFF. The chain combines TRBV18 with TRBJ1-1, with D uncertain. The length of the CDR3 is 13 residues. Germline V CDR1 and CDR2: KGHSH, LQKENI. The V and J ends lost 3 bases and 2 bases respectively, with 7 bases between them.